This T cell receptor beta chain was sequenced for a study of blood T cell repertoires in COVID-19. With regard to this clone: The same CDR3 also results from other DNA sequences found in this sample.

The study assigned cohorts using participant-reported clinical history. Germline CDR1 reads SGHTA; CDR2 reads FQGNSA. Trimming cost V 5 bases and J 1 base, with 3 bases left between them. The CDR3 has 12 residues. Clones were sequenced by immunoSEQ multiplex PCR, and TCRdb holds only the in-frame ones, with some missing. Of roughly 180,000 clones listed, roughly 87% were seen once; the top ten hold about 2.3%. The TCR comes from a woman aged 25 to 39 who had recovered from COVID-19. Sequencing input: PBMCs or T cells enriched from blood (not recorded which). This sequence joins TRBV7-2 and TRBJ1-3; D unclear. The CDR3 sequence is CASSLSGNTIYF. The DNA for the CDR3 is TGTGCCAGCAGCCTATCTGGAAACACCATATATTTT.